Each of the 31 T cell receptor beta chains below was sequenced from the same sample in a study of regulatory T cells in long-lasting Graves disease. This sample's time point: persistent/refractory GD, antithyroid drugs over 5 years with positive TRAb. PBMC RNA served as the TCR library source. The authors built TCR beta libraries using iRepertoire HTBI primers and Arm-PCR of CDR3 regions. TCRdb fed the multiplex PCR reads into MiXCR, producing one record per CDR3 protein. This table has about 400,000 distinct CDR3 sequences, less than 25% appearing once. Sequences were derived from peripheral blood mononuclear cells (PBMCs), sampled when the disease was refractory, from a patient treated with antithyroid drugs. Source of these receptors: a female donor with Graves disease.

This clonotype was recorded at least ten times. J is TRBJ1-2 and V is TRBV29-1; D might be TRBD1 (5 bases). V lost 4 bases to trimming and J lost 8 bases, with 17 bases between them. The CDR3 loop spans 13 amino acids. Germline lookup yields CDR1 SQVTM and CDR2 ANQGSEA. The CDR3 sequence: CSVVWPLQGGYTF. DNA for the CDR3: TGCAGCGTTGTGTGGCCTCTCCAGGGCGGCTACACCTTC.

In this sample, this clonotype turned up a few times. The chain carries TRBV7-2 and TRBJ1-3, with 11 nucleotides matching TRBD1. CDR3 length: 16 residues. J was trimmed by 4 bases and V by 4 bases; bases with no gene match: 6. Germline V lookup: CDR1 SGHTA, CDR2 FQGNSA. CDR3 sequence reads: CASSWGQGVSGNTIYF. CDR3 bases: TGTGCCAGCAGCTGGGGACAGGGGGTCTCAGGAAACACCATATATTTT.

With regard to this clonotype: As the CDR3 is not closed by the conserved phenylalanine or tryptophan, this likely results from a read error. This rearrangement joins TRBV24-1 to TRBJ1-5; 9 bases agree with TRBD1. Germline loops: CDR1 KGHDR, CDR2 SFDVKD. Trimming cost V 8 bases and J 5 bases; bases outside gene matches: 6. The CDR3 loop spans 14 amino acids. CDR3 sequence (DNA): TGTGCCACCACCAGGGACAGGGCATATCAGCCCCAGCATCTT. This translates into CATTRDRAYQPQHL.

This clonotype was recorded at least ten times. V and J are TRBV20-1 and TRBJ1-1; D call uncertain. Germline CDR1 DFQATT, CDR2 SNEGSKA (reference sequence). The V gene lost 3 bases and the J gene lost 2 bases, with 10 bases spanning the gap. The CDR3 runs to 13 residues. CDR3 amino acids: CSASHGVNTEAFF. In nucleotides, the CDR3 is TGCAGTGCTAGTCATGGGGTTAACACTGAAGCTTTCTTT.

The V and J genes are TRBV19 and TRBJ2-2; 9 nucleotides agree with TRBD2. Trimming cost V 4 bases and J 5 bases; bases outside gene matches: 8. This CDR3 is 16 amino acids long. The V gene's germline CDR1 is LNHDA and CDR2 SQIVND (reference sequence). CDR3 amino acids: CASSRVAGARTGELFF. The CDR3 bases are TGTGCCAGTAGTAGGGTAGCGGGAGCGAGAACCGGGGAGCTGTTTTTT.

DNA of the CDR3: TGTGCCAGCAGCTTGGGAGCGGGGAAGTGGGCCGGGGAGCTGTTTTTT. Its protein is CASSLGAGKWAGELFF. This chain joins TRBV5-6 and TRBJ2-2; 7 bases are a match to TRBD2. This CDR3 comprises 16 residues. V lost 0 bases and J lost 6; bases outside the gene matches: 8. Germline V CDR1 and CDR2: SGHDT, YYEEEE.

The chain uses TRBV24-1 and TRBJ2-2, with D possibly matching TRBD2 (5 bases). Germline CDR1 KGHDR, CDR2 SFDVKD. Trimming pared 3 bases from V and 5 bases from J, leaving 15 bases between. This CDR3 has 16 residues. This CDR3 reads CATSDPILARTGELFF. CDR3 DNA sequence: TGTGCCACCAGTGATCCGATCTTAGCGAGGACCGGGGAGCTGTTTTTT.

In this sample, this clonotype turned up many times. An end of the junction differs from the germline gene, which may be a read error. The chain joins TRBV2 to TRBJ2-7; perhaps TRBD1 as D (6 bases). CDR3 length: 12 residues. Per the germline V gene, CDR1 is SNHLY and CDR2 is FYNNEI. The DNA for the CDR3 is TGTGCCAGCAGTGACTACAGGGATGAGCGGTACTTC. This codes for CASSDYRDERYF.

The genes are TRBV19 and TRBJ2-7, with D tentatively TRBD2 (5 bases). This CDR3 has 14 residues. Germline lookup yields CDR1 LNHDA and CDR2 SQIVND (reference sequence). The V and J ends lost 3 bases and 1 base respectively, with 10 bases between them. The CDR3 DNA follows: TGTGCCAGTAGTATCGAGGGCTCATCCTACGAGCAGTACTTC. Its translation: CASSIEGSSYEQYF.

V and J are TRBV20-1 and TRBJ1-2, with unresolved D. The CDR3 is made up of 18 amino acids. Germline values: CDR1 DFQATT, CDR2 SNEGSKA (reference sequence). Deletions cut 6 bases from V and 4 bases from J, with 30 bases between. The DNA for the CDR3 is TGCAGTGCCCCACGGACCTCCCACCTCGCCCTGGACCCCTATGGCTACACCTTC. Translating it yields CSAPRTSHLALDPYGYTF.

This clonotype was found many times. The V gene is TRBV6-5, the J gene TRBJ1-1; tentative D call: TRBD1 (5 bases). Looked up from germline, CDR1 is MNHEY and CDR2 is SVGAGI. This CDR3 has 15 amino acids. Trimming shortened V by 1 base and J by 5 bases, and 14 bases separated the two germline ends. The CDR3, as DNA: TGTGCCAGCAGTTACTTACGCGGGGGACGAACTGAAGCTTTCTTT. This translates into CASSYLRGGRTEAFF.

This chain uses TRBV6-4 with TRBJ2-5; D not certain. The V end was cut by 0 bases, the J end by 3 bases, with 20 bases between. This CDR3 has 18 amino acids. CDR1 and CDR2 (germline): MRHNA, SNTAGT. In DNA form, the CDR3 reads TGTGCCAGCAGTGACTCGAAAGTATTTCCCCCACGAGAAGAGACCCAGTACTTC. Translation gives CASSDSKVFPPREETQYF.

This chain joins TRBV2 and TRBJ2-2; D perhaps matches TRBD2 (6 bases). Germline CDR1 reads SNHLY; CDR2 reads FYNNEI. V lost 6 bases to trimming and J lost 1 base, with 12 bases between them. This CDR3 spans 15 amino acids. CDR3 residues: CASRGRRENTGELFF. For the CDR3, the DNA is TGTGCCAGCAGGGGTAGGCGGGAGAACACCGGGGAGCTGTTTTTT.

This clonotype was recorded many times. The chain uses TRBV10-1 and TRBJ2-5; TRBD2 matches at 8 bases. With 0 bases clipped from V and 2 bases from J, the junction kept 2 bases outside the gene matches. Per the germline V gene, CDR1 is WNHNN and CDR2 is SYGVQD (reference sequence). The CDR3 is 15 residues long. In nucleotides, the CDR3 is TGCGCCAGCAGTGAGTCGGCGGGAGGACAAGAGACCCAGTACTTC. Its translation: CASSESAGGQETQYF.

The chain employs TRBV6-1 and TRBJ1-2; D unresolved. The CDR3 contains 14 residues. The V end was cut by 3 bases, the J end by 8 bases, with 16 bases between. Germline V gene lookup returns CDR1 MNHNS and CDR2 SASEGT. The chain's CDR3 is CASSDYASAIGYTF. CDR3 DNA sequence: TGTGCCAGCAGTGACTACGCCTCAGCTATCGGCTACACCTTC.

The genes are TRBV12-3 or TRBV12-4 and TRBJ2-3; 9 bases map to TRBD1. This CDR3 comprises 15 residues. After removal of 7 bases from V and 0 bases from J, the junction contained 5 bases not matched to a gene. The CDR3: CASTNRGLSTDTQYF. The CDR3 nucleotides read TGTGCCAGCACCAACAGGGGGCTTAGCACAGATACGCAGTATTTT.

This clonotype was seen only a few times. Lacking the conserved final phenylalanine or tryptophan, this CDR3 likely reflects a read error. The rearrangement uses TRBV27 and TRBJ1-1, with D possibly matching TRBD1 (5 bases). The CDR3 spans 15 residues. Trimming stripped 0 bases from V and 4 bases from J, with 12 bases between. Germline assignment: CDR1 MNHEY and CDR2 SMNVEV (reference sequence). The CDR3 reads CASSLSSGGATEAFL. Here the CDR3 DNA reads TGTGCCAGCAGTTTATCGAGTGGGGGAGCCACTGAAGCTTTCCTT.

This clonotype was detected many times. This rearrangement joins TRBV11-2 to TRBJ1-4; the D is unclear. Germline V lookup: CDR1 SGHAT, CDR2 FQNNGV. V was trimmed by 5 bases and J by 5 bases, leaving 12 bases between them. This CDR3 has 14 amino acids. CDR3 sequence: CASSQEASNEKLFF. CDR3 bases: TGTGCCAGCAGCCAGGAAGCGTCCAATGAAAAACTGTTTTTT.

This clonotype was recorded at least ten times. V gene TRBV20-1 combines with J gene TRBJ1-2, with TRBD1 as a possible D gene (6 bases). Per the germline V gene, CDR1 is DFQATT and CDR2 is SNEGSKA (reference sequence). V was shortened by 7 bases and J by 7 bases, with 22 bases between the two germline ends. There are 14 residues in the CDR3. CDR3 DNA: TGCAGTGTCAAGACAGGAGGGGCCCTACGTGGCTACACCTTC. Its translation: CSVKTGGALRGYTF.

In the case of this clonotype: This may arise from a read error, as a much more abundant clone is one base away. V is TRBV7-2 and J is TRBJ2-2; D is possibly TRBD1 (5 bases). Germline V gene lookup returns CDR1 SGHTA and CDR2 FQGNSA. CDR3 size: 13 residues. In DNA, the CDR3 is TGTGCCGGCAGCTTAGACAGTAACGGGGAGCTGTTTTTT. It yields the protein CAGSLDSNGELFF.

J is TRBJ1-2 and V is TRBV7-9; no definite D call. The germline CDR1 and CDR2 sequences are SEHNR and FQNEAQ (reference sequence). V was trimmed by 5 bases and J by 3 bases, leaving 13 bases between them. The CDR3 spans 14 residues. The CDR3 bases are TGTGCCAGCAGCCCGGACGGGCTGGACTATGGCTACACCTTC. Amino acid sequence: CASSPDGLDYGYTF. Full variable domain (outside the CDR3, taken from reference TRBV7-9 and TRBJ1-2): DTGVSQNPRHKITKRGQNVTFRCDPISEHNRLYWYRQTLGQGPEFLTYFQNEAQLEKSRLLSDRFSAERPKGSFSTLEIQRTEQGDSAMYLCASSPDGLDYGYTFGSGTRLTVV.

V and J are TRBV18 and TRBJ1-1; 9 bases line up with TRBD1. This CDR3 has 16 residues. J lost 3 bases, V lost 5 bases, and 10 bases had no gene match. Germline V gene sequence: CDR1 KGHSH, CDR2 LQKENI. CDR3 sequence: CASSGTGGALDTEAFF. The CDR3, as DNA: TGTGCCAGCTCAGGAACAGGGGGCGCCTTGGACACTGAAGCTTTCTTT.

The chain links TRBV30 to TRBJ1-1, with D possibly matching TRBD1 (5 bases). V was trimmed by 4 bases and J by 3 bases, leaving 12 bases between them. This CDR3 has 13 amino acids. Germline V lookup: CDR1 GTSNPN, CDR2 SVGIG (reference sequence). The DNA for the CDR3 is TGTGCCTGGAACCGGGACGCCTACACTGAAGCTTTCTTT. Its protein is CAWNRDAYTEAFF.

At least ten counts were recorded for this clonotype. At one of its ends the junction is not consistent with the germline gene, which may arise from a read error. This chain links TRBV28 with TRBJ2-2; tentatively, D is TRBD2 (6 bases). The CDR3 loop spans 16 amino acids. The germline V gene encodes CDR1 MDHEN and CDR2 SYDVKM. CDR3 nucleotides: TGTGCCAGCTTCCCTCCAGCAGGGAGGAACACCGTGGAGCTGTTTTTT. Its protein product is CASFPPAGRNTVELFF.

This clonotype was counted many times. The chain couples TRBV7-3 to TRBJ2-5; a possible D gene is TRBD2 (6 bases). Germline CDR1 is SGHTA and CDR2 is FQGTGA. The CDR3 is made up of 13 amino acids. Trimming pared 5 bases from V and 5 bases from J, leaving 12 bases between. CDR3 sequence reads: CASSVGSGETQYF. CDR3 in DNA: TGTGCCAGCAGCGTCGGGAGCGGGGAGACCCAGTACTTC.

This clonotype was seen repeatedly, ten times or more. The chain uses TRBV7-2 and TRBJ2-5; D may be TRBD1 or TRBD2 (7 bases each). The V end lost 4 bases, the J end lost 6 bases, and 21 bases lay between the germline ends. This CDR3 comprises 16 residues. Looked up from germline, CDR1 is SGHTA and CDR2 is FQGNSA. CDR3 bases: TGTGCCAGCAGCTCCAGGGGGGCGGGAGATAGGAAGACCCAGTACTTC. It specifies CASSSRGAGDRKTQYF.

This clonotype was detected ten times or more. The chain links TRBV29-1 to TRBJ2-2; 7 bases are shared with TRBD1. Germline CDR1 is SQVTM and CDR2 is ANQGSEA. V lost 5 bases, J lost 3 bases, and 9 bases stayed unmatched. The CDR3 has 15 amino acids. CDR3 sequence reads: CSVRSGTDYTGELFF. CDR3 in DNA: TGCAGCGTTAGGAGTGGGACAGATTACACCGGGGAGCTGTTTTTT.

This clonotype has only a few counts. The gene calls are TRBV11-2 and TRBJ2-7; 12 bases fit TRBD1. The germline gives CDR1 SGHAT, CDR2 FQNNGV. The V and J ends lost 8 bases and 5 bases, in that order; junction bases with no gene match: 7. The CDR3 spans 14 residues. The CDR3 loop reads CASSGGTGGNEQYF. The CDR3 DNA reads TGTGCCAGCTCCGGTGGGACAGGGGGCAACGAGCAGTACTTC.

The rearrangement joins TRBV7-3 to TRBJ2-7; 7 nucleotides match TRBD1. Germline-derived CDR1 and CDR2 are SGHTA and FQGTGA. The ends lost 4 bases at V and 6 bases at J; junction bases unmatched: 9. The CDR3 totals 14 residues. CDR3 coding DNA: TGTGCCAGCAGCTCAGACAGGGACCAGGGCGAGCAGTACTTC. Its translation: CASSSDRDQGEQYF.

In this sample, this clonotype turned up a few times. Here the CDR3 reads CASSFQDDYPNLYGYTF. The DNA for the CDR3 is TGTGCCAGCAGTTTCCAGGACGACTATCCGAACCTATATGGCTACACCTTC. The chain is built from TRBV27 and TRBJ1-2; D is unresolved. CDR1 and CDR2 (germline): MNHEY, SMNVEV (reference sequence). The CDR3 has 17 residues. V shed 3 bases and J shed 5 bases, with 22 bases lying between them.

This clonotype was detected only a few times. The chain uses TRBV7-8 and TRBJ2-2; D perhaps matches TRBD1 (6 bases). CDR3 length: 16 residues. Germline CDR1 and CDR2: SGHVS and FQNEAQ. V was clipped by 2 bases and J by 2 bases, with 12 bases between them. DNA for the CDR3: TGTGCCAGCAGCTTACTTCCGGGACATAACACCGGGGAGCTGTTTTTT. This sequence encodes CASSLLPGHNTGELFF.